This paragraph covers one T cell receptor (beta chain) sequence. CDR3 length: 16 amino acids. The germline gives CDR1 LNHDA, CDR2 SQIVND (reference sequence). Trimming at V came to 6 bases and at J to 1 base, leaving 11 bases not matched to a gene. The entry originates in a study of control samples from healthy donors and cancer patients. Generated by immunoSEQ multiplex PCR, the TCRdb table keeps only in-frame clones and is missing some. This repertoire shows roughly 140,000 clones, roughly 93% found once; its top ten account for around 2.2%. This chain links TRBV19 with TRBJ2-5; 7 bases agree with TRBD2. This sequence originates from a man aged 45-60 years in good health. The sample taken for sequencing was blood. CDR3 protein: CASSQPLAVSQETQYF. The CDR3 coding sequence is TGTGCCAGTAGCCAACCTCTAGCGGTGAGCCAAGAGACCCAGTACTTC.